Listed here are 21 T cell receptor beta chains from one sample, sequenced in a study of shared clonotypes between healthy human individuals. TCRdb's copy holds only in-frame clones and misses some; the assay was immunoSEQ multiplex PCR. Of around 550,000 clones in the sample, 90% to 97% are singletons; the top ten hold about 0.057%. Sequencing was done on a sample of naive CD4+ T cells sorted from blood. Subset defined: CD45RA+ positively selected. These receptors were collected from a woman aged 25-40 years in good health.

J is TRBJ2-2 and V is TRBV7-3; 10 positions agree with TRBD2. This CDR3 spans 16 amino acids. J was trimmed by 5 bases and V by 5 bases; bases with no gene match: 8. Germline assignment: CDR1 SGHTA and CDR2 FQGTGA. Here the CDR3 reads CASSASTSGNTGELFF. The CDR3 DNA reads TGTGCCAGCAGCGCCTCAACTAGCGGGAATACCGGGGAGCTGTTTTTT.

This chain connects TRBV5-1 to TRBJ2-7, with D possibly being TRBD2 (5 bases). With 0 bases removed from V and 5 bases from J, the gap between germline ends came to 12 bases. The germline V gene encodes CDR1 SGHRS and CDR2 YFSETQ. CDR3 length equals 14 residues. In DNA, the CDR3 is TGCGCCAGCAGCTTGGGGCCATCCGGGGACGAGCAGTACTTC. Its translation is CASSLGPSGDEQYF.

This chain uses TRBV28 with TRBJ2-3; weak D call: TRBD2 (5 bases). Trimming stripped 4 bases from V and 2 bases from J, with 13 bases between. The CDR3 covers 15 residues. The V gene's germline CDR1 is MDHEN and CDR2 SYDVKM. The CDR3 here is CASSSAADHTDTQYF. The CDR3 DNA reads TGTGCCAGCAGTTCAGCGGCGGACCACACAGATACGCAGTATTTT.

The chain has TRBV27 and TRBJ1-2; D might be TRBD1 (5 bases). Trimming took off 6 bases at V and 2 bases at J, with 10 bases between the two ends. This CDR3 spans 13 amino acids. Per germline, CDR1 MNHEY and CDR2 SMNVEV (reference sequence). The DNA for the CDR3 is TGTGCCAGCAGCCCTACAGGAAACTATGGCTACACCTTC. This translates into CASSPTGNYGYTF.

The chain combines TRBV6-4 with TRBJ2-1; TRBD2 might be the D (5 bases). Trimming removed 6 bases at V and 1 base at J, with 19 bases between. Germline CDR1 MRHNA, CDR2 SNTAGT. CDR3 length: 17 amino acids. The CDR3 nucleotides are TGTGCCAGCAGGATACTAGTTCCAGCTCTGTCCTACAATGAGCAGTTCTTC. This codes for CASRILVPALSYNEQFF.

The DNA for the CDR3 is TGTGCCAGCAGTAAAGACTCTTGGGGGCCCTACGAGCAGTACTTC. It is translated as CASSKDSWGPYEQYF. This chain uses TRBV28 with TRBJ2-7, with D perhaps matching TRBD1 (6 bases). Germline assignment: CDR1 MDHEN and CDR2 SYDVKM. The CDR3 contains 15 residues. V gave up 5 bases and J gave up 2 bases, with 16 bases separating them.

The chain carries TRBV20-1 and TRBJ2-3, with D possibly called TRBD1 or TRBD2 (5 bases each). CDR1 and CDR2 (germline): DFQATT, SNEGSKA (reference sequence). V was pared by 3 bases and J by 9 bases, with 10 bases between. The CDR3 has 11 amino acids. CDR3 residues: CSARVRETQYF. The CDR3 nucleotides are TGCAGTGCTAGGGTCAGGGAGACGCAGTATTTT.

V usage is TRBV28 and J usage is TRBJ1-3, with a tentative D call TRBD1 (5 bases). Germline lookup yields CDR1 MDHEN and CDR2 SYDVKM. V was cut by 7 bases and J by 4 bases, with 14 bases left in between. The CDR3 loop spans 14 amino acids. In DNA form, the CDR3 reads TGTGCCAGCATCTCCGGGGCCTCGGGAAACACCATATATTTT. Translated, it gives CASISGASGNTIYF.

The J gene is TRBJ2-7, the V gene TRBV5-1; a possible D gene is TRBD2 (5 bases). Per the germline V gene, CDR1 is SGHRS and CDR2 is YFSETQ. This CDR3 has 15 amino acids. V lost 3 bases, J lost 0 bases, and 13 bases lay in between. DNA for the CDR3: TGCGCCAGCAGCTACAGCTGGAGGAGCTCCTACGAGCAGTACTTC. Translating gives CASSYSWRSSYEQYF. Based on the CDR3 plus reference TRBV5-1 and TRBJ2-7, the full variable domain is KAGVTQTPRYLIKTRGQQVTLSCSPISGHRSVSWYQQTPGQGLQFLFEYFSETQRNKGNFPGRFSGRQFSNSRSEMNVSTLELGDSALYLCASSYSWRSSYEQYFGPGTRLTVT.

The chain links TRBV18 to TRBJ2-1; D not resolved. The length of the CDR3 is 13 residues. Germline V lookup: CDR1 KGHSH, CDR2 LQKENI. The ends were cut back, 0 bases at V and 3 bases at J, with 3 bases in the middle. The CDR3 DNA reads TGTGCCAGCTCACCACCGGTCTACAATGAGCAGTTCTTC. Protein product: CASSPPVYNEQFF. The entire variable domain, with the rest obtained from reference TRBV18 and TRBJ2-1, is as follows: NAGVMQNPRHLVRRRGQEARLRCSPMKGHSHVYWYRQLPEEGLKFMVYLQKENIIDESGMPKERFSAEFPKEGPSILRIQQVVRGDSAAYFCASSPPVYNEQFFGPGTRLTVL.

This chain links TRBV7-3 with TRBJ2-7, with a possible D match to TRBD1 (6 bases). The CDR3 totals 12 residues. Germline loops: CDR1 SGHTA, CDR2 FQGTGA. With 6 bases removed from V and 6 bases from J, the gap between germline ends came to 12 bases. The CDR3 protein is CASRSGQREQYF. CDR3 bases: TGTGCCAGCAGGTCCGGACAGCGCGAGCAGTACTTC. The full variable domain, with the rest looked up from reference TRBV7-3 and TRBJ2-7, is GAGVSQTPSNKVTEKGKYVELRCDPISGHTALYWYRQSLGQGPEFLIYFQGTGAADDSGLPNDRFFAVRPEGSVSTLKIQRTERGDSAVYLCASRSGQREQYFGPGTRLTVT.

This sequence joins TRBV19 and TRBJ2-4; 8 nucleotides line up with TRBD1. The CDR3 loop spans 14 amino acids. Germline CDR1 is LNHDA and CDR2 is SQIVND (reference sequence). The V and J ends lost 7 bases and 8 bases, in that order; junction bases with no gene match: 10. The CDR3 region is CASTLEQGVDIQYF. CDR3 in DNA: TGTGCCAGTACCCTAGAACAGGGGGTTGACATTCAGTACTTC.

The genes are TRBV7-6 and TRBJ2-7; the match to TRBD1 covers 8 bases. CDR3 length equals 14 residues. Germline CDR1 reads SGHVS; CDR2 reads FNYEAQ. J was trimmed by 5 bases and V by 4 bases; bases with no gene match: 7. In nucleotides, the CDR3 is TGTGCCAGCAGCTCCTGGACAGGGTCCGACGAGCAGTACTTC. Residues: CASSSWTGSDEQYF.

The chain combines TRBV11-2 with TRBJ1-1; D is ambiguous. This CDR3 spans 11 amino acids. In germline, CDR1 is SGHAT, CDR2 FQNNGV. With 8 bases removed from V and 1 base from J, the gap between germline ends came to 5 bases. CDR3 sequence: CASGRNTEAFF. CDR3 coding DNA: TGTGCCAGCGGGCGGAACACTGAAGCTTTCTTT. Full variable domain (remainder filled in from reference TRBV11-2 and TRBJ1-1): EAGVAQSPRYKIIEKRQSVAFWCNPISGHATLYWYQQILGQGPKLLIQFQNNGVVDDSQLPKDRFSAERLKGVDSTLKIQPAKLEDSAVYLCASGRNTEAFFGQGTRLTVV.

This clone was recorded once. This chain connects TRBV11-2 to TRBJ2-2; 8 bases agree with TRBD2. The ends lost 4 bases at V and 5 bases at J; junction bases unmatched: 9. Germline V gene lookup returns CDR1 SGHAT and CDR2 FQNNGV. CDR3 size: 16 residues. The CDR3 loop reads CASSSPRLALTGELFF. The CDR3 bases are TGTGCCAGCAGCTCCCCGAGACTAGCGTTGACCGGGGAGCTGTTTTTT.

With respect to this clone: Other DNA sequences in this sample translate to the same CDR3. V and J are TRBV18 and TRBJ1-5, with no clear D. Trimming removed 3 bases at V and 4 bases at J, with 10 bases between. Per germline, CDR1 KGHSH and CDR2 LQKENI. The CDR3 has 14 amino acids. The CDR3 nucleotides read TGTGCCAGCTCACCGACCGGAGGAAATCAGCCCCAGCATTTT. Encoded protein: CASSPTGGNQPQHF.

J is TRBJ1-1 and V is TRBV13; tentatively, D is TRBD1 (5 bases). The CDR3 is made up of 12 amino acids. Trimming removed 7 bases from V and 7 bases from J, with 13 bases in between. Germline V gene lookup returns CDR1 PRHDT and CDR2 FYEKMQ (reference sequence). The CDR3 nucleotides read TGTGCCAGCACCTACCGGGACCTTGAAGCTTTCTTT. It specifies CASTYRDLEAFF.

The chain joins TRBV4-1 to TRBJ2-3; 8 bases are shared with TRBD2. Germline V gene data show CDR1 as MGHRA and CDR2 as YSYEKL. Trimming cost V 4 bases and J 2 bases; bases outside gene matches: 5. The CDR3 spans 15 residues. Here the CDR3 DNA reads TGCGCCAGCAGCCCGGGAGGGAGTCACACAGATACGCAGTATTTT. Encoded protein: CASSPGGSHTDTQYF.

This chain links TRBV27 with TRBJ2-7, with TRBD2 identical over 10 bases. Trimming removed 3 bases from V and 6 bases from J; junction bases left unmatched: 14. The CDR3 spans 17 residues. Germline CDR1 is MNHEY and CDR2 is SMNVEV (reference sequence). The CDR3 is CASSFSRASGSFGEQYF. In DNA, the CDR3 is TGTGCCAGCAGTTTTTCCCGAGCTAGCGGGAGCTTCGGCGAGCAGTACTTC.

The chain links TRBV18 to TRBJ2-3; the match to TRBD2 covers 8 bases. Per the germline V gene, CDR1 is KGHSH and CDR2 is LQKENI. V shed 1 base and J 2 bases; nucleotides not matched to a gene: 5. The CDR3 spans 16 residues. In DNA form, the CDR3 reads TGTGCCAGCTCACCACGAACTAGCGGATACACAGATACGCAGTATTTT. Translated: CASSPRTSGYTDTQYF.

The chain carries TRBV18 and TRBJ1-1, with D unresolved. V lost 5 bases and J 0 bases, leaving 10 bases between the germline ends. Germline loops: CDR1 KGHSH, CDR2 LQKENI. This CDR3 contains 14 residues. The CDR3 is CASSADIMNTEAFF. The CDR3 nucleotides are TGTGCCAGCTCAGCCGACATCATGAACACTGAAGCTTTCTTT.